This TCR beta chain was profiled in a study of blood T cell repertoires in COVID-19 (dated by TCRdb to about 2020). In the study overall: Collaborator samples came from the United States, Italy and Spain and covered acute and convalescent phases of COVID-19. The material from the prospective study consisted of cDNA or gDNA derived from T cells, B-cell-depleted T cells, or PBMCs. Deeply sampled blood TCRbeta repertoires from subjects exposed to, actively infected with, or recovered from COVID-19 were included in the dataset. The repertoires were released in a freely available public database meant as a resource for research on the immune response to SARS-CoV-2. The samples were drawn from two sources: the first 160 participants of the ongoing ImmuneRACE study, and 1,000 to 1,500 subjects contributed by 6 global collaborators. Sample metadata almost always included a de-identified subject ID, COVID-19 status, age in years and sex. HLA class I and class II types, where available, came from metadata supplied by the sample provider rather than from assay-based typing. The paper's findings and limits, for the study overall: How much clinical and demographic metadata was included differed by source and by participant, and the metadata was provided uncurated.

In Seattle, one collaborating source enrolled patients while the infection was active and tracked those patients longitudinally over the course of disease. Whole blood was collected in K2EDTA tubes by collaborating institutions according to the institutions' own protocols. For TCRbeta analysis, collaborators shipped samples in one of three forms: frozen whole blood, isolated PBMCs, or DNA extracted from either of those sample types. Worth noting for this clone: The antigen this receptor binds is unknown. No much larger clonotype is one base removed from it; base qualities were not supplied.

Cut back by 6 bases and 5 bases, the V and J ends lie 21 bases apart. The CDR3 runs 16 amino acids, cysteine and phenylalanine included. Of all the DNA, just the CDR3 is kept, 48 bases in frame from base 1. The CDR1 and CDR2 encoded by the germline V gene are MDHEN and SYDVKM. The immunoSEQ Assay, a bias-controlled multiplex PCR, was used to amplify TCRbeta CDR3 regions from genomic DNA. On the study's bioinformatics: The number of nucleated cells in each sample was estimated by amplification of reference gene primers within the assay. To quantify the absolute abundance of each unique TCRbeta CDR3 rearrangement, sequence reads were collapsed and filtered. For each sample, productive Simpson clonality was calculated as the square root of Simpson's diversity index across productive rearrangements. The table comes from immuneACCESS by way of TCRdb, which keeps in-frame sequences with V and J called. Part of the clones is missing from these tables; in studies checked, under half for an unresolved V gene and the rest for unknown reasons. D and trimming were read from the DNA, whereas the V and J calls and clone size are those reported in that table. This sample gives fewer than 200,000 clones in total; 83% of them show up just once. Clones ranked in the top ten supply 6% to 8% of the sample.

The chain joins TRBV28 to TRBJ2-3; perhaps TRBD2 is the D gene, with 5 bases matching. The sequence derives from a woman aged 65 to 85 with COVID-19, enrolled during active disease. The specimen was peripheral blood. The DNA sequence is as follows: TGTGCCAGCAGAAGGAGGCACATGGGTTCGGTAGATACGCAGTATTTT. It is translated as CASRRRHMGSVDTQYF.